This T cell receptor (beta chain) was retrieved from a study of cytomegalovirus exposure and HLA in healthy donors. Researchers ran the PCR with 60 Vbeta and 13 Jbeta primers. Sequencing was performed with immunoSEQ multiplex PCR; in TCRdb, only in-frame clones are kept and a portion is missing. This table has about 200,000 clones, 83% appearing once. Sequencing was performed on PBMCs. The clonotype was recovered from a girl aged 10-17 years in good health and CMV-seronegative.

The CDR3 spells CASSLGVGPNTEAFF. Here the CDR3 DNA reads TGTGCCAGCAGCTTAGGGGTGGGGCCGAACACTGAAGCTTTCTTT. The chain combines TRBV7-3 with TRBJ1-1; a possible D gene is TRBD1 (5 bases). This CDR3 region has 15 residues. The germline gives CDR1 SGHTA, CDR2 FQGTGA. V lost 2 bases and J 1 base, leaving 11 bases between the germline ends.